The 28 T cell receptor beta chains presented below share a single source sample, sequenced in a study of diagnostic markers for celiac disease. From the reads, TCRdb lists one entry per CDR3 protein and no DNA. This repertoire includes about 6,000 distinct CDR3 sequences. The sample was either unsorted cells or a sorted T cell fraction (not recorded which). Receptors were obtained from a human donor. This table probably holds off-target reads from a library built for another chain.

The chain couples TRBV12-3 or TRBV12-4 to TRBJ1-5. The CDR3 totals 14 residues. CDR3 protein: CASSISPGHQPQHF.

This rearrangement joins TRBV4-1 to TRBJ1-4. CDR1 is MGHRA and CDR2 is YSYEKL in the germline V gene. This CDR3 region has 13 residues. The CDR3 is CASRREGMEKLFF.

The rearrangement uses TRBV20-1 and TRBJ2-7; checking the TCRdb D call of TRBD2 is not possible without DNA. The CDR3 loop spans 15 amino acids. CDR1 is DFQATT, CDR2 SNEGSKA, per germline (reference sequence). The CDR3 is CSVSRAGTSGYEQYF.

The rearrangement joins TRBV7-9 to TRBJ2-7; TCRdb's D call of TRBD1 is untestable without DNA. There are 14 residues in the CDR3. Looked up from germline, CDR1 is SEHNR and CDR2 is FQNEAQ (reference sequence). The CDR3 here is CASSLTGTGNEQYF.

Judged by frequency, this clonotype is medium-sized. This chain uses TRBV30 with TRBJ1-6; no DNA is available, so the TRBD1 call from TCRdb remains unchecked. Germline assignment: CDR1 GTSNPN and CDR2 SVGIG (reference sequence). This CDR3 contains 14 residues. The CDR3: CAWTKGQGNSPLHF.

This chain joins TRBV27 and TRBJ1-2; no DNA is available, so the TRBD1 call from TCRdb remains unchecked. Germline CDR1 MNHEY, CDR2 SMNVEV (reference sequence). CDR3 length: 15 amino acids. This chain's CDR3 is CASSTTGTGNNGYTF.

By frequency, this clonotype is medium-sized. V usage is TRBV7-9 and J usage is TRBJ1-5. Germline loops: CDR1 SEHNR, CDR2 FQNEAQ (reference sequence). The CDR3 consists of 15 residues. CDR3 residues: CASSLGHNSNQPQHF.

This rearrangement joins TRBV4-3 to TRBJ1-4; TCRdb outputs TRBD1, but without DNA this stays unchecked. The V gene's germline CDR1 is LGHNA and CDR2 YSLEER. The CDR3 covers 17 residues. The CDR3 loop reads CASSQEGRTGGNEKLFF.

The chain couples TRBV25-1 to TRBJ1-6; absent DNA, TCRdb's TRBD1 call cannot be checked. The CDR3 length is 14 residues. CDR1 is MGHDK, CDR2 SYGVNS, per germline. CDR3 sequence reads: CASLGQAKNSPLHF. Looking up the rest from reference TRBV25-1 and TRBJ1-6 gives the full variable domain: EADIYQTPRYLVIGTGKKITLECSQTMGHDKMYWYQQDPGMELHLIHYSYGVNSTEKGDLSSESTVSRIRTEHFPLTLESARPSHTSQYLCASLGQAKNSPLHFGNGTRLTVT.

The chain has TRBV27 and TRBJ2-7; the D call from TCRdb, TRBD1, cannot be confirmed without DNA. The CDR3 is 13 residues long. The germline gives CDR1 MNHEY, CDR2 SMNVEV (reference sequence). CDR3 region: CASSLSQGYEQYF.

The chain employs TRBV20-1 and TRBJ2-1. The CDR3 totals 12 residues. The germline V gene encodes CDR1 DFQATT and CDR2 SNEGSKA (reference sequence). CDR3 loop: CSARLKENEQFF.

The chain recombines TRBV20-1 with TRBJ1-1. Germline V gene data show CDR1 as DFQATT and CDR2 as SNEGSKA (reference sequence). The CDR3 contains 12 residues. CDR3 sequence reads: CSARGEFTEAFF.

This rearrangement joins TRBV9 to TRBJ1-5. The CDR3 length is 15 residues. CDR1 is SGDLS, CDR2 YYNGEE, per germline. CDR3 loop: CASSVAAGGNQPQHF.

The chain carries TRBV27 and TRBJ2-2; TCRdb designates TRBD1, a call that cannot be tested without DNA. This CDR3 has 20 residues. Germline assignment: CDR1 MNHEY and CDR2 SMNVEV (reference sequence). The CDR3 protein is CASSQRGGQGILANTGELFF.

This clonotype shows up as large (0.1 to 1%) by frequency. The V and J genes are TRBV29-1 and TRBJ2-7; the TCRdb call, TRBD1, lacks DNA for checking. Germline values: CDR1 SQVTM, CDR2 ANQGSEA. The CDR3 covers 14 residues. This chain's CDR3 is CSVEGAGEGGEQYF.

This CDR3 is CASSLAPGMNTEAFF. The chain joins TRBV7-8 to TRBJ1-1. CDR1 is SGHVS and CDR2 is FQNEAQ in the germline V gene. The CDR3 length is 15 residues.

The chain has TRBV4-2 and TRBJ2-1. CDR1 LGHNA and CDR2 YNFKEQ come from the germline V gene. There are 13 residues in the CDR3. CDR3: CASSSRPGNEQFF.

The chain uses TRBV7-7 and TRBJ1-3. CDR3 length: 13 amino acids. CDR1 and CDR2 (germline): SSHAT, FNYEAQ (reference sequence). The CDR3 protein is CASSASSGNTIYF.

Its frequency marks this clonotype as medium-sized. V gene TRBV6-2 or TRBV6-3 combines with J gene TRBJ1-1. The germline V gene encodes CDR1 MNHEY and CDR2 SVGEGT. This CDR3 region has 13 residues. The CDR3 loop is CASIPHEDTEAFF.

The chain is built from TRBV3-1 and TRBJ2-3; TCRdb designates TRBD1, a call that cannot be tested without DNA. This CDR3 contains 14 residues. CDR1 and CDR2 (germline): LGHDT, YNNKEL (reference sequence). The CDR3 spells CASSLQGRGDTQYF.

CDR3 protein: CSAHWGGADEQYF. This chain uses TRBV20-1 with TRBJ2-7. Per germline, CDR1 DFQATT and CDR2 SNEGSKA (reference sequence). The CDR3 is 13 amino acids.

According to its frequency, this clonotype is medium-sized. CDR3 amino acids: CASSHPQREGLGELFF. V and J are TRBV12-3 or TRBV12-4 and TRBJ2-2; TCRdb's D call, TRBD2, is unchecked because there is no DNA. The CDR3 loop spans 16 amino acids.

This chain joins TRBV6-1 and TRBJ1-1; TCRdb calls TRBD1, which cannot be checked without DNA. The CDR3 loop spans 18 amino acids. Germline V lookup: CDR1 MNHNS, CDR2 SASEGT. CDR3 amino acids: CASSGRDQRLRGNTEAFF.

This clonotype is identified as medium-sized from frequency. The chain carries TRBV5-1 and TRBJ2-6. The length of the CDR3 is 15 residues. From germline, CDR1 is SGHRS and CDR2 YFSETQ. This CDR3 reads CASGKNGAGANVLTF. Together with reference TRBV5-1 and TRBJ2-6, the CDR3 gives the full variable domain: KAGVTQTPRYLIKTRGQQVTLSCSPISGHRSVSWYQQTPGQGLQFLFEYFSETQRNKGNFPGRFSGRQFSNSRSEMNVSTLELGDSALYLCASGKNGAGANVLTFGAGSRLTVL.

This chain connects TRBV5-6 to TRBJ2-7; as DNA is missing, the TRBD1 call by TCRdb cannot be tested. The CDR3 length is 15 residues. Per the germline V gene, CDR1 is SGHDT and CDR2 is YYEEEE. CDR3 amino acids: CASSSGTGLFYEQYF.

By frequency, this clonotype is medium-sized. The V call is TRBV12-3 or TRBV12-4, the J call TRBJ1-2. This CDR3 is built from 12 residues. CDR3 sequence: CASSLAGAGYTF.

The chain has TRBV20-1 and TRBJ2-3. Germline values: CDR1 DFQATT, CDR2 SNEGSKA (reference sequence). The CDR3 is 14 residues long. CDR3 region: CSASYGSSTDTQYF.

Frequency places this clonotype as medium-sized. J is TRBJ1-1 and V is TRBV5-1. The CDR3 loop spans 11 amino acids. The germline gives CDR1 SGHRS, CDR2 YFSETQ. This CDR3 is CASVGDTEAFF.